This TCR beta chain was recorded in a study of CD8+ T cells in alopecia areata. Study at large: For the treated group, dosing was oral tofacitinib at 5 to 10 mg twice daily.

There are a few counts of this clone. Its antigen is still unknown. The authors extracted RNA and reverse transcribed it into cDNA as the sequencing template. Only in-frame clones appear in the TCRdb table, and some are missing; sequencing was by immunoSEQ multiplex PCR. The sample has fewer than 150,000 clones; roughly 80% are singletons. The CDR3 is made up of 16 amino acids. The V gene end was trimmed by 5 bases and the J gene end by 5 bases; junction bases not matched to a gene: 10. Germline lookup yields CDR1 MNHEY and CDR2 SMNVEV (reference sequence). Treatment specified: oral pan-JAK inhibitor, 5-10 mg twice daily. Overall study findings and caveats: Clonality was higher in lesional than normal scalp, especially in alopecia totalis/universalis. Many expanded lesional clones persisted during tofacitinib (in both scalp and blood).

The chain recombines TRBV27 with TRBJ2-2; 8 nucleotides align to TRBD1. The sample here was CD8+ T cells sorted from blood, taken at week 4, from a patient treated with tofacitinib. The clonotype originates from a human donor with alopecia areata. The CDR3 nucleotides are TGTGCCAGCAGTCTCTCAGGGGGCGGCAAAACCGGGGAGCTGTTTTTT. Translation gives CASSLSGGGKTGELFF.